This entry describes one T cell receptor (beta chain). This clone was seen once. Its antigen specificity is not known. The record has no base qualities; no much larger clone is one base away. These data belong to a study of T cell responses to AZD1222 COVID-19 vaccine (TCRdb year 2021). For the wider study: AZD1222 recipients given second doses at about 4 weeks or at about 12 weeks were pooled, since spike-specific TCR depth and breadth were not found to differ between the two schedules. Enrollment into the trials was organized by age into subgroups of 18-55, 56-69 and 70-plus years, and those subgroups contained about 150, 27 and 61 TCR-sequenced participants, respectively. A total of 233 trial participants underwent TCR sequencing, of whom about 200 received two doses of AZD1222 and 26 received two doses of the MenACWY control vaccine. General findings and caveats noted by the study authors: Reportedly, almost half of the unique spike-specific TCRs recognized epitopes lying outside the regions that are mutated in the B.1.351 and B.1.1.7 variants. Participants were mostly white British, with more females than males. The authors suggested clonal diversity may have been underestimated. Spike-specific TCR breadth and depth rose significantly after two AZD1222 doses compared with day 0 and with MenACWY recipients. Conclusions about previously exposed vaccinees are limited because only five to seven AZD1222 recipients were SARS-CoV-2 seropositive at baseline. The 56-69-year group was small, and its depth increase did not reach significance, likely because of low power. The vaccine-associated CD4 TCRs covered the entire spike protein, and the dominant responses fell in regions 160-218 and 743-854. Because no samples from the day 14 peak response were available, repertoires could be characterized only after the peak T cell response.

Via the germline V gene (reference sequence), CDR1 is LNHDA and CDR2 SQIVND. The junction shows trimming of 7 bases on V and 7 bases on J, plus 8 bases between the germline ends. Reading from cysteine to phenylalanine, the CDR3 counts 12 amino acids. Only the CDR3 DNA stays, 36 bases, in frame from base 1. This specimen's time point label, per the study, means: baseline before first vaccination. Vaccinee samples came from UK trials COV001 and COV002, including a single-blind randomized controlled phase 2/3 trial of AZD1222 (ChAdOx1 nCoV-19) in healthy adults. Trial participant PBMC samples were collected at day 0 and day 28 after the second dose for TCRbeta chain sequencing. The CDR3 regions of human TCRbeta chains were analyzed by immunosequencing. Processing in the source paper ran as follows. Repertoire TCRs were matched against a reference library of SARS-CoV-2-specific TCRs generated with the MIRA antigen-specificity platform. Breadth meant the fraction of unique TCRs that were SARS-CoV-2-associated, whereas depth meant the fraction of total T cells that were SARS-CoV-2-associated. Using the MIRA data, every spike-specific TCR was mapped to the spike region that the TCR reacted to and assigned to either a CD4 or a CD8 class. Log10-transformed breadth and depth values were compared by one-way ANOVA with Sidak's multiple comparisons tests. Held by TCRdb, this immuneACCESS table contains in-frame sequences only and omits some clones. Under half of the omission traces to an unresolved V gene where checked; the cause of the rest is unknown. V and J calls and clone size are as listed in that table; D and trimming were resolved from the DNA. The sample profile shows 95,000 to 110,000 clones; around 90% of them were found once. Of the sample, 22% falls within the top ten clones.

This TCR was sampled from an adult in good health. This specimen consisted of peripheral blood, obtained on day 0 of AZD1222 vaccination. The sequence links TRBV19 to TRBJ1-6; the D gene cannot be resolved reliably. CDR3 reads: CASMSANSPLHF. The nucleotide sequence is TGTGCCAGTATGAGTGCAAATTCACCCCTCCACTTT. When the CDR3 is completed using the reference TRBV19 and TRBJ1-6 genes on either side, the full variable domain is DGGITQSPKYLFRKEGQNVTLSCEQNLNHDAMYWYRQDPGQGLRLIYYSQIVNDFQKGDIAEGYSVSREKKESFPLTVTSAQKNPTAFYLCASMSANSPLHFGNGTRLTVT.